This T cell receptor beta chain was recorded in a study of T-cell reconstitution after alpha-beta-depleted transplantation in children. TCRbeta library construction was performed incorporating unique molecular identifiers. MiXCR, run by TCRdb on the PCR reads, gives a single entry per CDR3 protein. This sample has about 460,000 distinct CDR3 sequences, with about an eighth found just once. At least ten counts were recorded for this clonotype. Germline lookup yields CDR1 DFQATT and CDR2 SNEGSKA (reference sequence). The CDR3 consists of 16 residues. V lost 3 bases and J 3 bases, leaving 21 bases between the germline ends.

This sequence was found in a human donor who donated a stem cell graft to a child with combined immunodeficiency. The starting material was PBMCs from the stem cell graft donor, obtained from the stem cell graft. The rearrangement links TRBV20-1 to TRBJ2-7; D possibly matches TRBD1 or TRBD2 (5 bases each). CDR3: CSARGLMSGTSYEQYF. The CDR3 DNA sequence: TGCAGTGCTAGGGGGCTGATGTCAGGGACCAGCTACGAGCAGTACTTC.